These T cell receptor beta chains were read from a single sample in a study of somatic mutations in cytotoxic T cells in rheumatoid arthritis. Method: immunoSEQ multiplex PCR; TCRdb's copy keeps in-frame clones and lacks some. The repertoire has approximately 17,000 clones, approximately 75% of them found once; the top ten carry under 25%. Sequenced: CD8+ T cells sorted from blood. These receptors were taken from an adult with rheumatoid arthritis. CDR3s include the opening cysteine and the closing phenylalanine or tryptophan. The order of the fields is D gene, J gene, V gene, clone size, CDR3 protein, CDR3 DNA. A D gene is named only where the DNA matches it firmly. The size entry is marked missing in some rows and otherwise reads once, few, many or a size class.

. TRBJ2-7 TRBV5-4 . CASSSSRAEQYF TGTGCCAGCAGTTCCTCCCGGGCCGAGCAGTACTTC
. TRBJ1-5 TRBV27 . CASSLAGNQPQHF TGTGCCAGCAGTTTGGCGGGGAATCAGCCCCAGCATTTT
. TRBJ2-5 TRBV2 . CASSADYLEETQYF TGTGCCAGCAGTGCGGACTACCTGGAAGAGACCCAGTACTTC
TRBD1 TRBJ2-6 TRBV15 . CATSSRTGVGANVLTF TGTGCCACCAGCAGCCGGACAGGGGTTGGGGCCAACGTCCTGACTTTC
TRBD1 TRBJ2-1 TRBV19 medium-sized CASSVSAGGSYNEQFF TGTGCCAGTAGTGTCTCGGCAGGGGGCTCCTACAATGAGCAGTTCTTC
. TRBJ2-7 TRBV4-2 . CASSQVSGSYEQYF TGTGCCAGCAGCCAAGTCTCAGGGAGTTACGAGCAGTACTTC
. TRBJ2-2 TRBV2 few CASSVTNTGELFF TGTGCCAGCAGTGTTACAAATACCGGGGAGCTGTTTTTT
TRBD1 TRBJ2-5 TRBV5-8 . CASSSGTGLEETQYF TGTGCCAGCAGCTCCGGGACAGGGTTGGAAGAGACCCAGTACTTC
TRBD1 TRBJ1-2 TRBV27 once CASSPLTGASDGYTF TGTGCCAGCAGTCCCTTGACAGGGGCATCGGATGGCTACACCTTC
. TRBJ2-3 TRBV7-2 . CASSFSVRSLFGTDTQYF TGTGCCAGCAGCTTCTCCGTACGCTCGTTGTTCGGCACAGATACGCAGTATTTT
. TRBJ1-2 TRBV27 . CASSPQGFDGYTF TGTGCCAGCAGTCCTCAGGGGTTTGATGGCTACACCTTC
. TRBJ1-2 TRBV19 . CASSPPLQGGVGYTF TGTGCCAGTAGTCCACCCTTACAGGGAGGGGTTGGCTACACCTTC
TRBD1 TRBJ1-4 TRBV5-6 . CASSLGQGYEKLFF TGTGCCAGCAGCTTGGGACAGGGTTATGAAAAACTGTTTTTT
. TRBJ2-7 TRBV6-5 . CASSYGEPDVYEQYF TGTGCCAGCAGTTACGGGGAGCCGGACGTCTACGAGCAGTACTTC
TRBD2 TRBJ2-7 TRBV15 . CATSREWTSGKSSYEQYF TGTGCCACCAGCAGAGAGTGGACTAGCGGGAAGAGCTCCTACGAGCAGTACTTC
TRBD2 TRBJ2-7 TRBV28 . CASMGTSGYEQYF TGTGCCAGCATGGGGACTAGCGGCTACGAGCAGTACTTC
. TRBJ1-2 TRBV7-2 . CASSYPEDIYGYTF TGTGCCAGCAGCTACCCGGAGGACATCTATGGCTACACCTTC
TRBD1 TRBJ2-5 TRBV5-4 once CASSIGQEETQYF TGTGCCAGCAGCATTGGACAGGAAGAGACCCAGTACTTC
TRBD2 TRBJ2-1 TRBV7-9 . CASSPPWTSGASYNEQFF TGTGCCAGCAGCCCCCCGTGGACTAGCGGGGCCTCCTACAATGAGCAGTTCTTC
TRBD1 TRBJ2-6 TRBV5-1 . CASSLGRQGALGANVLTF TGCGCCAGCAGCTTGGGCCGACAGGGGGCGCTCGGGGCCAACGTCCTGACTTTC
. TRBJ1-1 TRBV5-1 . CASSRKSGGTMNTEAFF TGCGCCAGCAGCCGAAAATCGGGGGGGACCATGAACACTGAAGCTTTCTTT
. TRBJ2-3 TRBV19 . CASSQRKDTDTQYF TGTGCCAGTAGTCAGAGGAAGGACACAGATACGCAGTATTTT
. TRBJ1-1 TRBV6-5 . CASSYSRHGATEAFF TGTGCCAGCAGTTACTCTCGGCACGGGGCCACTGAAGCTTTCTTT
. TRBJ2-3 TRBV29-1 . CSVVGLAGTSTDTQYF TGCAGCGTTGTCGGGCTAGCTGGGACTAGCACAGATACGCAGTATTTT
TRBD2 TRBJ2-1 TRBV7-9 . CASSSLAGGMNEQFF TGTGCCAGCAGCTCCCTAGCGGGAGGAATGAATGAGCAGTTCTTC
TRBD2 TRBJ2-1 TRBV9 . CASASPPGLALNEQFF TGTGCCAGCGCGTCCCCGCCGGGACTAGCTCTTAATGAGCAGTTCTTC
TRBD1 TRBJ1-1 TRBV7-9 few CASSGTGVGNTEAFF TGTGCCAGCTCCGGGACAGGGGTTGGGAACACTGAAGCTTTCTTT
. TRBJ1-4 TRBV15 . CATKAARVKEKLFF TGTGCCACCAAAGCGGCCAGGGTAAAAGAAAAACTGTTTTTT
TRBD2 TRBJ2-5 TRBV4-3 . CASSQDLSGLAGEQYF TGCGCCAGCAGCCAAGATCTGTCTGGCCTAGCGGGAGAGCAGTACTTC
. TRBJ2-1 TRBV27 . CASTPEGARDYNEQFF TGTGCCAGCACTCCGGAGGGGGCTAGGGACTACAATGAGCAGTTCTTC
. TRBJ2-3 TRBV19 . CASSMLGGDTQYF TGTGCCAGTAGTATGTTAGGGGGAGATACGCAGTATTTT
TRBD2 TRBJ2-7 TRBV5-4 . CASSEGLAGTYEQYF TGTGCCAGCAGCGAGGGACTAGCGGGGACCTACGAGCAGTACTTC
. TRBJ2-2 TRBV5-1 once CASKWYGVNTGELFF TGCGCCAGCAAGTGGTACGGGGTGAACACCGGGGAGCTGTTTTTT
TRBD2 TRBJ2-7 TRBV10-3 . CASHTGGSYEQYF TGTGCCAGCCACACGGGAGGATCCTACGAGCAGTACTTC
. TRBJ2-6 TRBV27 . CASSPFWSTGANVLTF TGTGCCAGCAGTCCCTTTTGGTCGACTGGGGCCAACGTCCTGACTTTC
TRBD2 TRBJ2-3 TRBV14 . CASSQTPPGLAGVKDTQYF TGTGCCAGCAGCCAGACACCGCCAGGACTAGCGGGAGTCAAAGATACGCAGTATTTT
. TRBJ2-1 TRBV28 . CASSSTPRSYNEQFF TGTGCCAGCAGCTCAACCCCTCGCTCCTACAATGAGCAGTTCTTC
. TRBJ2-4 TRBV27 once CASSRGGNAQNIQYF TGTGCCAGCAGTCGCGGCGGTAACGCCCAAAACATTCAGTACTTC
TRBD1 TRBJ2-7 TRBV27 . CASSYTTGSPYEQYF TGTGCCAGCAGTTACACGACAGGGAGCCCCTACGAGCAGTACTTC
. TRBJ2-7 TRBV19 . CASSGGRGTLYEQYF TGTGCCAGTAGTGGGGGGCGGGGGACCCTCTACGAGCAGTACTTC
. TRBJ2-3 TRBV6-4 . CASSDSAESTDTQYF TGTGCCAGCAGTGACTCAGCGGAGAGCACAGATACGCAGTATTTT
TRBD2 TRBJ2-5 TRBV4-3 medium-sized CASSLGLMASGGLGETQYF TGCGCCAGCAGCCTTGGATTAATGGCTAGCGGGGGGTTGGGAGAGACCCAGTACTTC
. TRBJ2-7 TRBV29-1 . CSALGIGEYEQYF TGCAGCGCCCTCGGAATAGGAGAGTACGAGCAGTACTTC
TRBD2 TRBJ2-1 TRBV7-3 . CASSQSGLAEPHEQFF TGTGCCAGCAGCCAATCGGGACTAGCGGAGCCCCATGAGCAGTTCTTC
. TRBJ1-2 TRBV18 medium-sized CASSPPLGLLYGYTF TGTGCCAGCTCACCCCCACTAGGCCTACTCTATGGCTACACCTTC
. TRBJ1-4 TRBV11-3 . CASSLSGMKNEKLFF TGTGCCAGCAGCCTCTCAGGGATGAAAAATGAAAAACTGTTTTTT
. TRBJ2-3 TRBV7-8 . CASSLTPTDTQYF TGTGCCAGCAGCTTAACCCCCACAGATACGCAGTATTTT
TRBD1 TRBJ1-2 TRBV4-1 . CASSTTARGTANYGYTF TGCGCCAGCAGCACTACCGCAAGGGGGACAGCAAACTATGGCTACACCTTC
TRBD1 TRBJ1-2 TRBV10-3 . CAISESILGTGLENGYTF TGTGCCATCAGTGAGTCGATTCTCGGGACAGGGCTAGAAAATGGCTACACCTTC